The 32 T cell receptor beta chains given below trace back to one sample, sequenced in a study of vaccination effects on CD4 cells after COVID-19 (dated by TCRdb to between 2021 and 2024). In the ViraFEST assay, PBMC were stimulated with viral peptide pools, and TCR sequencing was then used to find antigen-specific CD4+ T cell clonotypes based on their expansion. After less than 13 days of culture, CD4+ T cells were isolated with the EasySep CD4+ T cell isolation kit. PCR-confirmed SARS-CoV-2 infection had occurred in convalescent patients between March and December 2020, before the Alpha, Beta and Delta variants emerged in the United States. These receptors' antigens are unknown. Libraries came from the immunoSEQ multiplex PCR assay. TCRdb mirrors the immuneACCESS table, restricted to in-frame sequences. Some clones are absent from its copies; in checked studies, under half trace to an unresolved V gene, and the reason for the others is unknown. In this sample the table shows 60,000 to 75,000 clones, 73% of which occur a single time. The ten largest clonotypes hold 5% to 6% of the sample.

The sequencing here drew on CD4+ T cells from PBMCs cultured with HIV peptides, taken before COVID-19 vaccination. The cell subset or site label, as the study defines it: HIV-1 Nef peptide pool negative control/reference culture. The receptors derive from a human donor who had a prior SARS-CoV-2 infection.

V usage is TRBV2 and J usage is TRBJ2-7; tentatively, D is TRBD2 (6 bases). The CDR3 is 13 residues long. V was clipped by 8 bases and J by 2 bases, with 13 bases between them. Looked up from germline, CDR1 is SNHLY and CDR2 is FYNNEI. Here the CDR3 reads CASGRNGAYEQYF. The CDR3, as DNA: TGTGCCAGCGGGAGGAATGGCGCCTACGAGCAGTACTTC.

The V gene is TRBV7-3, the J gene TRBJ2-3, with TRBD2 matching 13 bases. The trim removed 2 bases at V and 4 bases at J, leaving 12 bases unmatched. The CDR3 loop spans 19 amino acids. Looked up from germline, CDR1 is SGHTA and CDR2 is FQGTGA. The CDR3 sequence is CASSLRGPSLAGGSDTQYF. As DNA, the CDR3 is TGTGCCAGCAGCTTACGGGGTCCCTCACTAGCGGGGGGGTCAGATACGCAGTATTTT.

The CDR3 sequence is CASSPGLAGQFF. CDR3 DNA: TGTGCCAGCAGCCCCGGACTAGCGGGGCAGTTCTTC. The chain joins TRBV11-2 to TRBJ2-1; 11 nucleotides match TRBD2. Losses at the gene ends were 5 bases for V and 12 bases for J; bases not matched to a gene: 3. The CDR3 spans 12 residues. Per germline, CDR1 SGHAT and CDR2 FQNNGV. The full variable domain, in which reference TRBV11-2 and TRBJ2-1 provide the parts outside the CDR3, is EAGVAQSPRYKIIEKRQSVAFWCNPISGHATLYWYQQILGQGPKLLIQFQNNGVVDDSQLPKDRFSAERLKGVDSTLKIQPAKLEDSAVYLCASSPGLAGQFFGPGTRLTVL.

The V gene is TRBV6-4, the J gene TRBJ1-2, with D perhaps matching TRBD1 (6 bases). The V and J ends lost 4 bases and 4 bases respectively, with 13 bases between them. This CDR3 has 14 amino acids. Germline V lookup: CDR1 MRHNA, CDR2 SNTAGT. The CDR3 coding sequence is TGTGCCAGCAGTGCCGGCCTCAGGGGCTATGGCTACACCTTC. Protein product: CASSAGLRGYGYTF.

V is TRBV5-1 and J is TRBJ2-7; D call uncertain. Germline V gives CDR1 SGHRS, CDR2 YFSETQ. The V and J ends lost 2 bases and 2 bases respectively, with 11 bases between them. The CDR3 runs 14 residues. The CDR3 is CASSFRLETYEQYF. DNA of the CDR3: TGCGCCAGCAGCTTTAGACTGGAAACCTACGAGCAGTACTTC.

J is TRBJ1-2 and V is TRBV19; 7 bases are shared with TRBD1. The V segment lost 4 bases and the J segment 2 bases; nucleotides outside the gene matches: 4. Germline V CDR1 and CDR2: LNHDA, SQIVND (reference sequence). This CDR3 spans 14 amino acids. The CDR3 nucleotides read TGTGCCAGTAGTACCCGGACAGGAAACTATGGCTACACCTTC. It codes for CASSTRTGNYGYTF.

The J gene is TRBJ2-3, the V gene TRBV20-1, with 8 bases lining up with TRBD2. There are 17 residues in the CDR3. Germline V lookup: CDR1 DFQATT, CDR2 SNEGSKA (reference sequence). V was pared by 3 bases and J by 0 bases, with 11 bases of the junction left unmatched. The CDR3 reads CSASSELTSGSTDTQYF. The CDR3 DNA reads TGCAGTGCTAGTTCGGAGCTCACTAGCGGAAGCACAGATACGCAGTATTTT.

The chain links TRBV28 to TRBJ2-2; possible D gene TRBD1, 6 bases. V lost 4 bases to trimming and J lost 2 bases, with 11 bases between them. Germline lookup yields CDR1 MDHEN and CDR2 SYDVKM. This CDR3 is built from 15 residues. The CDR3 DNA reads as TGTGCCAGCAGTTCGGGACAAATCAACACCGGGGAGCTGTTTTTT. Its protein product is CASSSGQINTGELFF.

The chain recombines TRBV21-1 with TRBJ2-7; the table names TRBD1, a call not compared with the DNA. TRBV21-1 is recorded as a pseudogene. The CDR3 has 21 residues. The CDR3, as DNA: TGTGCCAGCAGCAAAGAACTTTACAGGGGTGGTGGAAACCTCGAGTGCTACGAGCAGTACTTC. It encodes CASSKELYRGGGNLECYEQYF.

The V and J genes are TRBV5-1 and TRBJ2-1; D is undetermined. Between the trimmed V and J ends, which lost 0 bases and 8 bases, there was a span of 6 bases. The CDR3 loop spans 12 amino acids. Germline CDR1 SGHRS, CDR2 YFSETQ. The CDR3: CASSLEGYEQFF. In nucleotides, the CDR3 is TGCGCCAGCAGCTTGGAAGGTTATGAGCAGTTCTTC.

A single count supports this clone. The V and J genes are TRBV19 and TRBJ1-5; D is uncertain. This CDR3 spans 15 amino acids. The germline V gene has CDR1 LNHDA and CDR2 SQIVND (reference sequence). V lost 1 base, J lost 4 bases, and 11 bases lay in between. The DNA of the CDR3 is TGTGCCAGTAGTATAGGCCTGCGGCTGAATCAGCCCCAGCATTTT. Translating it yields CASSIGLRLNQPQHF.

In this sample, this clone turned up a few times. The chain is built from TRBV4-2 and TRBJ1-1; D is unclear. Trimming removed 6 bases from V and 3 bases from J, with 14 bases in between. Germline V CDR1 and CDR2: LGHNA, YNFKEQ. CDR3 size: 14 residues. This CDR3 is CASSEETVDTEAFF. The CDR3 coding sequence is TGTGCCAGCAGTGAAGAAACGGTCGACACTGAAGCTTTCTTT.

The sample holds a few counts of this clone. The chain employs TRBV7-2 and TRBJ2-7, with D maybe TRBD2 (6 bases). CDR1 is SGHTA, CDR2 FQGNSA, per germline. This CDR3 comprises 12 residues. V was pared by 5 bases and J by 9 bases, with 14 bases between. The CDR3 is CASSLSGLGQYF. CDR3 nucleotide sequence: TGTGCCAGCAGCCTTAGCGGACTCGGGCAGTACTTC.

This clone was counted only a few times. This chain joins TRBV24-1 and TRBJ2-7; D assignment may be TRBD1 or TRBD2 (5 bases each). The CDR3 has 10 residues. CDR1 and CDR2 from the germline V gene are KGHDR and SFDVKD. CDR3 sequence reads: CGGSHYEQYF. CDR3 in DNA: TGTGGGGGGTCTCACTACGAGCAGTACTTC.

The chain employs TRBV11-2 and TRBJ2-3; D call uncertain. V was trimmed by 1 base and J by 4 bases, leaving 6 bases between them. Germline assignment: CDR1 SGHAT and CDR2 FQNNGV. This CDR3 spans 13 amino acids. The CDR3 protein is CASSLGAPDTQYF. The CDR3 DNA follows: TGTGCCAGCAGCTTAGGTGCCCCAGATACGCAGTATTTT.

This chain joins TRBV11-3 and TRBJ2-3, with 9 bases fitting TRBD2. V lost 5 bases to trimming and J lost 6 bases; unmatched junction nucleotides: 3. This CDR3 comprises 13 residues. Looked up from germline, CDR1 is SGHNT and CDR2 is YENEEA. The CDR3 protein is CASSILAGDTQYF. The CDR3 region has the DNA TGTGCCAGCAGCATCCTAGCGGGGGATACGCAGTATTTT.

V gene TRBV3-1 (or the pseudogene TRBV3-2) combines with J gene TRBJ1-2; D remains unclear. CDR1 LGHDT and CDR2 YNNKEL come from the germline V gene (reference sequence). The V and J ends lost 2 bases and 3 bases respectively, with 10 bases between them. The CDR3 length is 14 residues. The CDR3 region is CASSQSDGDYGYTF. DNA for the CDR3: TGTGCCAGCAGCCAATCGGACGGAGACTATGGCTACACCTTC.

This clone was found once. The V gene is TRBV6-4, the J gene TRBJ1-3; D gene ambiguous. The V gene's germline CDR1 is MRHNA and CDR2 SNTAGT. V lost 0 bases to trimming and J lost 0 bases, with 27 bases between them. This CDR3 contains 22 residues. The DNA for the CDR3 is TGTGCCAGCAGTGACTCGGGTTTGGCGCAAACGGGCAGAAAGGACTCTGGAAACACCATATATTTT. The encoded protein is CASSDSGLAQTGRKDSGNTIYF.

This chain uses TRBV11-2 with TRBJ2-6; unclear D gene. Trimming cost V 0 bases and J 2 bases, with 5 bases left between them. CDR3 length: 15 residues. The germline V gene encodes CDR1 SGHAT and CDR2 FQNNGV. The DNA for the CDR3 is TGTGCCAGCAGCTTAGAGACGGCTGGGGCCAACGTCCTGACTTTC. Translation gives CASSLETAGANVLTF.

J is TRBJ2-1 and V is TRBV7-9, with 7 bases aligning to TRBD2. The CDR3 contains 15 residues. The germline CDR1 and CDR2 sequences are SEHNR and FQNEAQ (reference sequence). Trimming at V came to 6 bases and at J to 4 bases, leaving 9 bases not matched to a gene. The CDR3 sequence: CASSHGGTVYNEQFF. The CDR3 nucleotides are TGTGCCAGCAGTCACGGGGGGACCGTTTACAATGAGCAGTTCTTC.

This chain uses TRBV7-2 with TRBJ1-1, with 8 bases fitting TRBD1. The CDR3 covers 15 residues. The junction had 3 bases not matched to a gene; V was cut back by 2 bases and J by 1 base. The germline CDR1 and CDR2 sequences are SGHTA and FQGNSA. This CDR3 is CASSLLGTGNTEAFF. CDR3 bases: TGTGCCAGCAGCTTACTAGGGACAGGGAACACTGAAGCTTTCTTT.

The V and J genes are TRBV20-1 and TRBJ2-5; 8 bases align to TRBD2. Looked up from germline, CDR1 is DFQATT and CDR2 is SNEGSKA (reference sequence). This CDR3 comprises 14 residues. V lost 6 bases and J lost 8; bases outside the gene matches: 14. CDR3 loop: CSASPRGGPVTQYF. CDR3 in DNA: TGCAGTGCAAGTCCCCGGGGGGGCCCAGTTACCCAGTACTTC.

The CDR3: CASSPRGLNQPQHF. Here the CDR3 DNA reads TGTGCCAGCAGCCCCAGGGGATTAAATCAGCCCCAGCATTTT. This chain connects TRBV6-5 to TRBJ1-5; tentative D call: TRBD1 (6 bases). This CDR3 comprises 14 residues. V shed 6 bases and J shed 4 bases, with 13 bases lying between them. Germline assignment: CDR1 MNHEY and CDR2 SVGAGI.

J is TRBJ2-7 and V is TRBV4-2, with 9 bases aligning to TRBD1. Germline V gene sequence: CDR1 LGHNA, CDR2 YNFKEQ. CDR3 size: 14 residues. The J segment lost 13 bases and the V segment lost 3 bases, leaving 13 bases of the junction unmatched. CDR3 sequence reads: CASSQQPGQGPQYF. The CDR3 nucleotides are TGTGCCAGCAGCCAGCAACCGGGACAGGGACCACAATACTTC.

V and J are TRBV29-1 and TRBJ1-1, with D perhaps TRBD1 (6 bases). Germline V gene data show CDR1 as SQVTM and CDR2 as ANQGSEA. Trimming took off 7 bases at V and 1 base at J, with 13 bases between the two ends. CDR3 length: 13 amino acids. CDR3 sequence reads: CSALRGANTEAFF. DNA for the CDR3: TGCAGCGCCCTTCGGGGGGCGAACACTGAAGCTTTCTTT.

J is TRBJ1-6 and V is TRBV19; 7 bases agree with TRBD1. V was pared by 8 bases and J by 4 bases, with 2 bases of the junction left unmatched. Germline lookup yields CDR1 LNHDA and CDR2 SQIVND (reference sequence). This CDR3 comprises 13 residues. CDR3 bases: TGTGCCAGTGGGGGACAGTATAATTCACCCCTCCACTTT. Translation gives CASGGQYNSPLHF. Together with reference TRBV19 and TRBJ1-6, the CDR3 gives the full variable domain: DGGITQSPKYLFRKEGQNVTLSCEQNLNHDAMYWYRQDPGQGLRLIYYSQIVNDFQKGDIAEGYSVSREKKESFPLTVTSAQKNPTAFYLCASGGQYNSPLHFGNGTRLTVT.

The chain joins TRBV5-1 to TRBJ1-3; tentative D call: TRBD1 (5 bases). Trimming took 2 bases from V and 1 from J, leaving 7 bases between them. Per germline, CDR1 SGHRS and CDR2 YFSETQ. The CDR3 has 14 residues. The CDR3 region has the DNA TGCGCCAGCAGCTTTACAGGATCTGGAAACACCATATATTTT. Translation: CASSFTGSGNTIYF.

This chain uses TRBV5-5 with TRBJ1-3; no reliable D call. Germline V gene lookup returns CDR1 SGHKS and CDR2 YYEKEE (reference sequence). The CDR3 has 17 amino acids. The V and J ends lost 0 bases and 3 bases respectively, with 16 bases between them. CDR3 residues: CASSLVVGGGVGNTIYF. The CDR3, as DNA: TGTGCCAGCAGCTTGGTCGTGGGCGGCGGGGTTGGAAACACCATATATTTT.

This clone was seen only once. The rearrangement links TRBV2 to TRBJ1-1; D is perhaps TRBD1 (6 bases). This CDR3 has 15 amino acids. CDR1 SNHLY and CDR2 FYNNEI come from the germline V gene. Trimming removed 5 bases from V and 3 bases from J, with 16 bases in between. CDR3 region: CASSTWGRRDTEAFF. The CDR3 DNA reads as TGTGCCAGCAGTACATGGGGGCGTCGGGACACTGAAGCTTTCTTT.

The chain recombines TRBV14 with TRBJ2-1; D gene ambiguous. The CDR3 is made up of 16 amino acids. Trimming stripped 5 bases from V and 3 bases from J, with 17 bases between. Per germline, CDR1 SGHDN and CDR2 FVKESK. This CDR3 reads CASSFTTGRFYNEQFF. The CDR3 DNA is TGTGCCAGCAGCTTCACGACTGGACGGTTCTACAATGAGCAGTTCTTC.

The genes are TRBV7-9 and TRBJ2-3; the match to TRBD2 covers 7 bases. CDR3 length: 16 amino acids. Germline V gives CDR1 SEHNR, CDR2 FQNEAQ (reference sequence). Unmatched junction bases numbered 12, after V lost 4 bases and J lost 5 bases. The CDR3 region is CASSSEGAGVLDTQYF. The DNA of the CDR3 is TGTGCCAGCAGCTCTGAGGGCGCGGGGGTGCTAGATACGCAGTATTTT.

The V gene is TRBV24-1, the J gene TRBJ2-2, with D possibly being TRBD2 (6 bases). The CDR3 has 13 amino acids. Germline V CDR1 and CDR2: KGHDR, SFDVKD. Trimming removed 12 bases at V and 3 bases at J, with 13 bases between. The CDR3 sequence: CASGGEDTGELFF. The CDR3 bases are TGTGCCTCCGGGGGAGAGGACACCGGGGAGCTGTTTTTT.